This T cell receptor beta chain was recovered during a study of Graves' ophthalmopathy and Graves' hyperthyroidism. Ophthalmopathy-affected donors exhibited moderate-to-severe activity, CAS ≥3, NOSPECS ≥4, and duration under 3 months. The PBMC fraction was derived from over 9 ml of fresh peripheral blood. For this clonotype: A read error is possible here, since a much larger clone lies one base away.

CDR3 regions of TCR beta were amplified from RNA transcripts. Scientists carried out first-round RT-PCR using HTBI primers and then a second-round multiplex PCR. TCRdb processed the multiplex PCR reads anew with MiXCR; each CDR3 protein has one entry. The sample holds about 740,000 distinct CDR3 sequences, approximately 40% seen once. The material sequenced was peripheral blood. The receptor's source is an adult man with Graves' ophthalmopathy.

The CDR3 protein is CASSGAVESEAFF. As DNA, the CDR3 is TGTGCCAGCAGCGGGGCGGTGGAGAGTGAAGCTTTCTTT. This sequence joins TRBV2 and TRBJ1-1; D possibly corresponds to TRBD1 (5 bases). CDR3 length: 13 residues. The V end was cut by 6 bases, the J end by 7 bases, with 15 bases between. Germline V gene lookup returns CDR1 SNHLY and CDR2 FYNNEI.